These T cell receptor beta chains were read from a single sample in a study of CD8 T cells in ankylosing spondylitis. TCRdb called the 5' RACE reads again in MiXCR, with one record for every CDR3 protein. Of a few hundred thousand distinct CDR3 sequences in the sample, about a fifth were seen once. Sequenced material: blood, either unsorted or a sorted T cell fraction (not recorded which). The source of these receptors is a female donor with ankylosing spondylitis or in good health (not recorded which). CDR3s include the opening cysteine and the closing phenylalanine or tryptophan. Fields, in order: V gene, J gene, CDR3 protein.

V: TRBV28; J: TRBJ2-5; CDR3: CASSPQIAGGETQYF
V: TRBV7-3; J: TRBJ2-1; CDR3: CASSSGGFNNEQFF
V: TRBV7-9; J: TRBJ2-3; CDR3: CASSSALF
V: TRBV6-2/TRBV6-3; J: TRBJ2-2; CDR3: CASSSRTGMDTGELFF
V: TRBV29-1; J: TRBJ2-5; CDR3: CSVGGTDNSF
V: TRBV12-3/TRBV12-4; J: TRBJ1-1; CDR3: CASSRDGSRNTEAFF
V: TRBV5-1; J: TRBJ2-5; CDR3: CASSQPPMGGQETQYF
V: TRBV7-2; J: TRBJ2-7; CDR3: CASSLLAGGAYEQYF
V: TRBV5-1; J: TRBJ2-4; CDR3: CASSKAREGKNIQYF
V: TRBV7-8; J: TRBJ2-1; CDR3: CASSLATLNEQFF
V: TRBV29-1; J: TRBJ1-4; CDR3: CSVEGTANEKLFF
V: TRBV5-1; J: TRBJ2-3; CDR3: CASSLVPGSGGTDTQYF
V: TRBV20-1; J: TRBJ2-1; CDR3: CSAIRGSNNEQFF
V: TRBV7-9; J: TRBJ2-7; CDR3: CASSRKEARGYEQYF
V: TRBV20-1; J: TRBJ2-1; CDR3: CSAPRHGYNEQFF